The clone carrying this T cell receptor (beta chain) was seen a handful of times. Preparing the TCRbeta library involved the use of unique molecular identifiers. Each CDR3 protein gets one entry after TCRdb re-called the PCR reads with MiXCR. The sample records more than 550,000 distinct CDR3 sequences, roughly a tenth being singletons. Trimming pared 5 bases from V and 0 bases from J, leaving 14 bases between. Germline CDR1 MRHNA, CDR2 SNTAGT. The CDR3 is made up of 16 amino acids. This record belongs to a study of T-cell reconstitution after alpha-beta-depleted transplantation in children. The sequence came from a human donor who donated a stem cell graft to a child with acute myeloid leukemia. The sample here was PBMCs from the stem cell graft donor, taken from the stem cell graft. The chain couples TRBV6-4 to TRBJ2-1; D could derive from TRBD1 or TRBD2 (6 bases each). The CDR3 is CASSPSGASSYNEQFF. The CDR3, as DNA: TGTGCCAGCAGTCCTTCGGGGGCCAGCTCCTACAATGAGCAGTTCTTC.